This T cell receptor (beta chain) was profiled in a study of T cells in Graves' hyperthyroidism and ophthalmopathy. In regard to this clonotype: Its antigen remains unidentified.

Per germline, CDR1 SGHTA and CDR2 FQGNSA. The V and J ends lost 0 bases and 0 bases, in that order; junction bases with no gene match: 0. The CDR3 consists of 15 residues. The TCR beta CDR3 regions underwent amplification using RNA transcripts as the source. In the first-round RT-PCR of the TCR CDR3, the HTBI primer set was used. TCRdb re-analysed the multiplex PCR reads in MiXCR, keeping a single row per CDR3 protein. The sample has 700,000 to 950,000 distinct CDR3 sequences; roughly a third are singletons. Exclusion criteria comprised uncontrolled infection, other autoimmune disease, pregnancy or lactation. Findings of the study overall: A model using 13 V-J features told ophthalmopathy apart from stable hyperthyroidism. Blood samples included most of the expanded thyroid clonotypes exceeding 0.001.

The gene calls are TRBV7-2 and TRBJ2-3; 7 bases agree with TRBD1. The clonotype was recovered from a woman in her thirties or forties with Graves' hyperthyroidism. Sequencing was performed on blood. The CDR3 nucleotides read TGTGCCAGCAGCTTAGCGGGACAGAGCACAGATACGCAGTATTTT. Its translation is CASSLAGQSTDTQYF.